These 21 T cell receptor beta chains were all obtained from the same sample, sequenced in a study of HIV-infected patients and healthy controls. TCRdb fed the 5' RACE reads into MiXCR, producing one record per CDR3 protein. Here the sample spans around 67,000 distinct CDR3 sequences, approximately 16% being singletons. The sample comprised CD4+ T cells from blood. The receptors derive from a human donor in good health.

This clonotype was counted ten times or more. The V gene is TRBV15, the J gene TRBJ2-7; 8 bases line up with TRBD1. This CDR3 contains 16 residues. The germline CDR1 and CDR2 sequences are LNHNV and YYDKDF (reference sequence). V dropped 3 bases and J dropped 5; count of bases not matched to a gene: 12. The CDR3 reads CATSRVIRGLEDEQYF. The CDR3, as DNA: TGTGCCACCAGCAGGGTAATCAGGGGGCTAGAAGACGAGCAGTACTTC.

This clonotype showed up just a few times. The chain recombines TRBV3-1 with TRBJ1-1; D gene uncertain. The CDR3 consists of 13 residues. V shed 4 bases and J shed 5 bases, with 11 bases lying between them. Per the germline V gene, CDR1 is LGHDT and CDR2 is YNNKEL (reference sequence). The CDR3: CASSRLLFTEAFF. The CDR3 DNA sequence: TGTGCCAGCAGCCGCCTCCTTTTTACTGAAGCTTTCTTT.

This clonotype was picked up many times. The chain couples TRBV9 to TRBJ2-3, with D perhaps matching TRBD1 or TRBD2 (5 bases each). The CDR3 totals 15 residues. The germline gives CDR1 SGDLS, CDR2 YYNGEE. The germline V and J ends were trimmed by 0 bases and 0 bases, with 8 bases remaining between them. CDR3 bases: TGTGCCAGCAGCGTAGGGGGGATGAGCACAGATACGCAGTATTTT. Its translation is CASSVGGMSTDTQYF.

In DNA, the CDR3 is TGTGCCAGCAGCTTAGATCTGGGCGATGAGCAGTTCTTC. This encodes CASSLDLGDEQFF. V usage is TRBV11-2 and J usage is TRBJ2-1; D unclear. Germline V gene data show CDR1 as SGHAT and CDR2 as FQNNGV. With 0 bases removed from V and 8 bases from J, the gap between germline ends came to 8 bases. The CDR3 totals 13 residues.

The sample holds a few counts of this clonotype. The chain is built from TRBV29-1 and TRBJ2-3, with 8 bases lining up with TRBD2. The V and J ends lost 8 bases and 2 bases, in that order; junction bases with no gene match: 12. Germline V gene lookup returns CDR1 SQVTM and CDR2 ANQGSEA. CDR3 length equals 15 residues. The CDR3 DNA sequence: TGCAGCACGCGACGGGGGGGGATCTCCACAGATACGCAGTATTTT. This gives the protein CSTRRGGISTDTQYF.

The chain combines TRBV7-3 with TRBJ2-1; a possible D gene is TRBD2 (6 bases). Germline lookup yields CDR1 SGHTA and CDR2 FQGTGA. Trimming stripped 1 base from V and 10 bases from J, with 20 bases between. This CDR3 comprises 16 residues. In DNA form, the CDR3 reads TGTGCCAGCAGCTTAAACCCGTCGGGGAGGCGGGGCGAGCAGTTCTTC. It specifies CASSLNPSGRRGEQFF.

This clonotype showed up just a few times. This chain uses TRBV19 with TRBJ1-2, with 8 nucleotides matching TRBD1. CDR3 length equals 17 residues. The germline V gene has CDR1 LNHDA and CDR2 SQIVND (reference sequence). The J segment lost 4 bases and the V segment lost 9 bases, leaving 19 bases of the junction unmatched. CDR3 in DNA: TGTGCCAGCAGCCCTGGGACAGGTTACCTACTTACCTATGGCTACACCTTC. Its protein is CASSPGTGYLLTYGYTF.

This clonotype appeared many times. The chain has TRBV5-1 and TRBJ1-5; 9 nucleotides line up with TRBD1. The CDR3 length is 18 residues. V lost 1 base, J lost 4 bases, and 12 bases stayed unmatched. Germline lookup yields CDR1 SGHRS and CDR2 YFSETQ. The CDR3 DNA follows: TGCGCCAGCAGCTTGTCCCCCGCCGGGACAGGGAGTAATCAGCCCCAGCATTTT. Its translation is CASSLSPAGTGSNQPQHF. The full variable domain, in which reference TRBV5-1 and TRBJ1-5 provide the parts outside the CDR3, is KAGVTQTPRYLIKTRGQQVTLSCSPISGHRSVSWYQQTPGQGLQFLFEYFSETQRNKGNFPGRFSGRQFSNSRSEMNVSTLELGDSALYLCASSLSPAGTGSNQPQHFGDGTRLSIL.

The chain links TRBV5-1 to TRBJ1-1; D is uncertain. The germline CDR1 and CDR2 sequences are SGHRS and YFSETQ. Trimming took 0 bases from V and 2 from J, leaving 8 bases between them. This CDR3 spans 14 amino acids. This CDR3 is CASSLVPPNTEAFF. CDR3 sequence (DNA): TGCGCCAGCAGCTTGGTCCCGCCCAACACTGAAGCTTTCTTT.

This chain uses TRBV6-5 with TRBJ2-2; the D call may be TRBD1 or TRBD2 (5 bases each). Trimming stripped 3 bases from V and 6 bases from J, with 23 bases between. Looked up from germline, CDR1 is MNHEY and CDR2 is SVGAGI. The CDR3 is 18 residues long. CDR3 in DNA: TGTGCCAGCAGTTATATCCGGGGCATCGGGGTATTGGCCGGGGAGCTGTTTTTT. Its translation: CASSYIRGIGVLAGELFF.

V and J are TRBV3-1 and TRBJ2-1; D remains ambiguous. The CDR3 has 11 residues. V dropped 1 base and J dropped 13 bases, with 8 bases sitting between them. In germline, CDR1 is LGHDT, CDR2 YNNKEL (reference sequence). The DNA of the CDR3 is TGTGCCAGCAGCCAAGGACCGGATCAGTTCTTC. Protein product: CASSQGPDQFF.

There are many counts of this clonotype. The rearrangement uses TRBV20-1 and TRBJ1-2; D gene unclear. Germline V gene data show CDR1 as DFQATT and CDR2 as SNEGSKA (reference sequence). V lost 6 bases to trimming and J lost 4 bases, with 12 bases between them. The CDR3 length is 12 residues. CDR3 amino acids: CSAKDGSYGYTF. The CDR3 nucleotides are TGCAGTGCAAAAGACGGGAGCTATGGCTACACCTTC.

This clonotype was seen a few times. The chain couples TRBV9 to TRBJ2-1; 13 bases agree with TRBD2. The CDR3 sequence is 20 residues long. V shed 0 bases, J shed 1 base, and the junction held 10 bases outside the gene matches. The V gene's germline CDR1 is SGDLS and CDR2 YYNGEE. Written as DNA, the CDR3 is TGTGCCAGCAGCGTAGGATCCGGACTAGCGGGAGTTTTTTCCTACAATGAGCAGTTCTTC. Translation gives CASSVGSGLAGVFSYNEQFF. The full variable domain, with the rest looked up from reference TRBV9 and TRBJ2-1, is DSGVTQTPKHLITATGQRVTLRCSPRSGDLSVYWYQQSLDQGLQFLIQYYNGEERAKGNILERFSAQQFPDLHSELNLSSLELGDSALYFCASSVGSGLAGVFSYNEQFFGPGTRLTVL.

This clonotype was counted between two and nine times. V is TRBV11-2 and J is TRBJ1-1; weak D call: TRBD1 (5 bases). CDR1 is SGHAT, CDR2 FQNNGV, per germline. The CDR3 totals 14 residues. Trimming shortened V by 4 bases and J by 4 bases, and 13 bases separated the two germline ends. The CDR3 is CASSWGVQTTEAFF. The CDR3 bases are TGTGCCAGCAGCTGGGGGGTGCAGACCACTGAAGCTTTCTTT.

The chain links TRBV5-1 to TRBJ2-7, with 10 bases fitting TRBD1. Germline lookup yields CDR1 SGHRS and CDR2 YFSETQ. The V gene end was trimmed by 3 bases and the J gene end by 1 base; junction bases not matched to a gene: 22. The CDR3 is made up of 21 amino acids. DNA of the CDR3: TGCGCCAGCAGCTCCCCAGACGCGGGACAGGGGTTTCTAGCGACATCCTACGAGCAGTACTTC. Its translation is CASSSPDAGQGFLATSYEQYF.

The sample holds a few counts of this clonotype. The chain carries TRBV6-2 or TRBV6-3 and TRBJ2-3; the D gene is possibly TRBD2 (6 bases). The V end was cut by 0 bases, the J end by 7 bases, with 11 bases between. CDR3 length equals 14 residues. Germline lookup yields CDR1 MNHEY and CDR2 SVGEGT. This CDR3 is CASSYSHLANTQYF. DNA of the CDR3: TGTGCCAGCAGTTACTCGCATCTAGCGAATACGCAGTATTTT.

This clonotype was observed a few times. The chain has TRBV7-2 and TRBJ1-1, with TRBD1 identical over 7 bases. The CDR3 sequence is 15 residues long. V dropped 3 bases and J dropped 0; count of bases not matched to a gene: 4. From germline, CDR1 is SGHTA and CDR2 FQGNSA. The CDR3 protein is CASSFRQGMNTEAFF. The CDR3 DNA is TGTGCCAGCAGCTTCAGACAGGGCATGAACACTGAAGCTTTCTTT.

The gene calls are TRBV7-9 and TRBJ2-5; 8 bases match TRBD1. Germline V gene sequence: CDR1 SEHNR, CDR2 FQNEAQ (reference sequence). The CDR3 extends over 15 amino acids. The V segment lost 4 bases and the J segment 1 base; nucleotides outside the gene matches: 5. The CDR3 region is CASSSLDRGQETQYF. CDR3 in DNA: TGTGCCAGCAGCTCTCTAGACAGGGGCCAAGAGACCCAGTACTTC.

The chain couples TRBV6-2 or TRBV6-3 to TRBJ2-3, with D perhaps given as TRBD1 or TRBD2 (6 bases each). The CDR3 is 14 amino acids. V gave up 8 bases and J gave up 4 bases, with 16 bases separating them. Germline V gives CDR1 MNHEY, CDR2 SVGEGT. CDR3 residues: CASRRGEFADTQYF. CDR3 DNA: TGTGCCAGCCGGAGGGGGGAATTTGCAGATACGCAGTATTTT.

This clonotype was recorded many times. This chain uses TRBV28 with TRBJ1-1, with 10 bases fitting TRBD1. The CDR3 extends over 13 amino acids. The trim removed 8 bases at V and 5 bases at J, leaving 5 bases unmatched. Germline CDR1 MDHEN, CDR2 SYDVKM. The CDR3 is CASLRTGGTEAFF. CDR3 coding DNA: TGTGCCAGCCTTCGGACAGGGGGTACTGAAGCTTTCTTT.

The chain uses TRBV7-2 and TRBJ2-7; 11 bases match TRBD2. Germline V gene sequence: CDR1 SGHTA, CDR2 FQGNSA. The CDR3 covers 15 residues. V shed 5 bases and J 7 bases; nucleotides not matched to a gene: 10. The CDR3 sequence is CASSRRLAGTGEQYF. The CDR3 DNA is TGTGCCAGCAGCCGGAGACTAGCGGGAACGGGGGAGCAGTACTTC.